This T cell receptor beta chain was found in a study of PD-1 blockade in classical Hodgkin lymphoma. Study findings and constraints: Repertoire differences lack defined causes, possibly disease activity or prior therapy. Whereas CD4+ TCR diversity had risen significantly by C4D1, CD8+ TCR diversity had not.

Here immunoSEQ multiplex PCR was the method, and the copy in TCRdb shows in-frame clones only, minus some. The table has about 110,000 clones, 89% seen once. Brentuximab vedotin exposure varied among the patients, all of whom had relapsed after autologous stem cell transplantation. On this clone itself: The antigen is not known.

This CDR3 has 15 amino acids. Germline CDR1 reads SGHRS; CDR2 reads YFSETQ. Deletions cut 4 bases from V and 4 bases from J, with 17 bases between. The rearrangement joins TRBV5-1 to TRBJ1-2; maybe TRBD1 (5 bases). The sequences come from peripheral blood mononuclear cells (PBMCs), collected before the second cycle of nivolumab. The TCR originated in a human donor with classical Hodgkin lymphoma. As DNA, the CDR3 is TGCGCCAGCAGCCAGGACATCTCGTGGGGCTATGGCTACACCTTC. Translating gives CASSQDISWGYGYTF.